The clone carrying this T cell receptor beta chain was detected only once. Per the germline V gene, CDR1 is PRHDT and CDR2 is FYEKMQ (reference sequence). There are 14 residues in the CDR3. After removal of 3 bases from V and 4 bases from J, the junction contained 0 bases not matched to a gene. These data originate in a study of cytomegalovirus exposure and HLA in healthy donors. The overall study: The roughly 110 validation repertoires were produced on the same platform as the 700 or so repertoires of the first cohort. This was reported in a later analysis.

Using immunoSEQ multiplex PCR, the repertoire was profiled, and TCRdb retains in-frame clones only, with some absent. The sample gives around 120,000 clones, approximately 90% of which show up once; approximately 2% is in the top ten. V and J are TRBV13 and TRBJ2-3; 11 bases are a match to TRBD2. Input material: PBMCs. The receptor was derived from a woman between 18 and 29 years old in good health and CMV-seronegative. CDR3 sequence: CASSFSGGADTQYF. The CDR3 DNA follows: TGTGCCAGCAGCTTTAGCGGGGGGGCAGATACGCAGTATTTT.